This T cell receptor beta chain derives from a study of glioma-infiltrating T cells. Study outcomes and limitations: Gliomas, especially low-grade, showed above-expected tissue-blood divergence; non-neoplastic patients showed below. CDR3 overlap between tissue and blood was very small.

By share of the sample, this clonotype is large. Its antigen is still unknown. This beta chain came through as a stray read in a library set up for alpha chains, and its size says little. The iRepertoire nested amplicon-rescue multiplex PCR amplified TCR alpha and beta CDR3s from RNA. Each CDR3 protein gets one entry after TCRdb re-called the multiplex PCR reads with MiXCR. The profile shows 360 or so distinct CDR3 sequences, around 26% of them singletons. V trimming: 2 bases; J trimming: 5 bases; junction bases outside the gene matches: 10. There are 17 residues in the CDR3. Germline V gives CDR1 LNHDA, CDR2 SQIVND (reference sequence).

The chain combines TRBV19 with TRBJ2-2, with 8 nucleotides matching TRBD2. This receptor was obtained from a human donor with low-grade glioma or glioblastoma, undergoing nonglioma brain surgery, or in good health (not recorded which). The sequenced material came from glioma tissue, nonneoplastic brain tissue, or PBMCs (not recorded which). CDR3 nucleotide sequence: TGTGCCAGTAGTATATATTCGGGACTAGAGGCGACCGGGGAGCTGTTTTTT. It codes for CASSIYSGLEATGELFF.